The 10 T cell receptor beta chains below were found in one sample sequenced in a study of T cell repertoires in cytomegalovirus infection. TCRdb re-analysed the reads in MiXCR, keeping a single row per CDR3 protein. The data contain about 770,000 distinct CDR3 sequences, under 35% of them singletons. Antigen specificity for these receptors is unknown. This sample comprised cultured CD8+ T cells from PBMCs, obtained from culture after CMV antigen stimulation. Every receptor here comes from a human donor in good health (CMV status not recorded). Some clones in this sample may be carry-over from other donors' samples.

The V and J genes are TRBV5-3 and TRBJ2-1; no definite D call. TRBV5-3 qualifies as an ORF whose function is uncertain. The CDR3 contains 14 residues. Deletions cut 8 bases from V and 4 bases from J, with 16 bases between. CDR3 nucleotide sequence: TGTGCCAGCATCCCGGGCCCGAATTACAATGAGCAGTTCTTC. Protein product: CASIPGPNYNEQFF.

The chain couples TRBV15 to TRBJ2-1; D ambiguous. Germline lookup yields CDR1 LNHNV and CDR2 YYDKDF (reference sequence). The CDR3 is 13 amino acids. Trimming took off 1 base at V and 7 bases at J, with 8 bases between the two ends. CDR3 loop: CATSRASGNEQFF. In DNA, the CDR3 is TGTGCCACCAGCAGAGCCTCTGGGAATGAGCAGTTCTTC.

The rearrangement joins TRBV27 to TRBJ2-3; 12 bases map to TRBD2. The CDR3 length is 18 residues. J was trimmed by 2 bases and V by 4 bases; bases with no gene match: 10. From germline, CDR1 is MNHEY and CDR2 SMNVEV (reference sequence). The CDR3: CASSSTDGLAGTTDTQYF. The CDR3 nucleotides are TGTGCCAGCAGTTCTACCGATGGACTAGCGGGGACCACAGATACGCAGTATTTT.

This clonotype was found many times. The chain uses TRBV7-2 and TRBJ2-5; D might be TRBD2 (7 bases). V was trimmed by 1 base and J by 0 bases, leaving 12 bases between them. This CDR3 contains 16 residues. Germline CDR1 reads SGHTA; CDR2 reads FQGNSA. The CDR3 loop reads CASSLDGGQYQETQYF. DNA of the CDR3: TGTGCCAGCAGCTTAGACGGGGGGCAGTACCAAGAGACCCAGTACTTC.

This clonotype was observed at least ten times. V is TRBV7-2 and J is TRBJ2-4, with TRBD1 identical over 8 bases. The germline V gene has CDR1 SGHTA and CDR2 FQGNSA. V trimming: 4 bases; J trimming: 0 bases; junction bases outside the gene matches: 11. The CDR3 loop spans 18 amino acids. CDR3 sequence reads: CASSSRDRLRLAKNIQYF. In DNA, the CDR3 is TGTGCCAGCAGCTCCCGGGACAGGCTGAGACTAGCCAAAAACATTCAGTACTTC. The entire variable domain, with the rest obtained from reference TRBV7-2 and TRBJ2-4, is as follows: GAGVSQSPSNKVTEKGKDVELRCDPISGHTALYWYRQSLGQGLEFLIYFQGNSAPDKSGLPSDRFSAERTGGSVSTLTIQRTQQEDSAVYLCASSSRDRLRLAKNIQYFGAGTRLSVL.

This clonotype was counted only a few times. This chain uses TRBV2 with TRBJ1-2; maybe TRBD1 (5 bases). V gave up 2 bases and J gave up 7 bases, with 17 bases separating them. CDR3 size: 15 residues. Germline V gene sequence: CDR1 SNHLY, CDR2 FYNNEI. The CDR3 region has the DNA TGTGCCAGCAGTGAATACAGGACTAAGGCTAGTGGCTACACCTTC. This codes for CASSEYRTKASGYTF.

In the case of this clonotype: One end of the junction is discordant with germline, which a read error may explain. DNA of the CDR3: TGTGCCAGCAGTGACTCCCCAAGGACAGGGATCGATTCACCCCTCCACTTT. Encoded protein: CASSDSPRTGIDSPLHF. The rearrangement uses TRBV6-6 and TRBJ1-6; 8 nucleotides line up with TRBD1. The CDR3 is 17 residues long. The germline CDR1 and CDR2 sequences are MNHNY and SVGAGI (reference sequence).

The V and J genes are TRBV6-1 and TRBJ1-2; a possible D gene is TRBD1 (5 bases). V was shortened by 5 bases and J by 8 bases, with 18 bases between the two germline ends. Germline CDR1 and CDR2: MNHNS and SASEGT. The CDR3 extends over 14 amino acids. The CDR3: CASSSFQGLEGYTF. The CDR3 DNA sequence: TGTGCCAGCAGTTCGTTCCAGGGCCTGGAAGGCTACACCTTC.

In this sample, this clonotype turned up a few times. The CDR3 DNA reads TGTGCCAGCAGCTTGGACCCGGGACAGGGCTTCGGGAACACTGAAGCTTTCTTT. Amino acids: CASSLDPGQGFGNTEAFF. The chain couples TRBV5-4 to TRBJ1-1; 9 nucleotides match TRBD1. Germline values: CDR1 SGHNT, CDR2 YYREEE (reference sequence). The length of the CDR3 is 18 residues. The ends lost 0 bases at V and 1 base at J; junction bases unmatched: 10.

J is TRBJ2-5 and V is TRBV7-6; unclear D gene. The germline CDR1 and CDR2 sequences are SGHVS and FNYEAQ. The V end lost 5 bases, the J end lost 5 bases, and 21 bases lay between the germline ends. The CDR3 extends over 16 amino acids. The CDR3 sequence: CASSPQSGPSQETQYF. The DNA of the CDR3 is TGTGCCAGCAGCCCCCAATCGGGCCCAAGCCAGGAGACCCAGTACTTC. Complete variable domain (other parts from reference TRBV7-6 and TRBJ2-5): GAGVSQSPRYKVTKRGQDVALRCDPISGHVSLYWYRQALGQGPEFLTYFNYEAQQDKSGLPNDRFSAERPEGSISTLTIQRTEQRDSAMYRCASSPQSGPSQETQYFGPGTRLLVL.